These T cell receptor beta chains were read from a single sample in a study of a mutant IDH1 vaccine in newly diagnosed glioma. Measured with immunoSEQ multiplex PCR; TCRdb has only the in-frame clones, and not every one. Of 35,000 to 55,000 clones in the sample, roughly 83% were seen once. Antigens for these TCRs are unknown. The sequences come from PBMCs, collected from a glioma patient whose treatment included an IDH1 peptide vaccine. All receptors derive from a woman under 30 with glioma. Some clones in this sample may be carry-over from other donors' samples. Both conserved end residues are part of each CDR3. Each record gives: D gene, J gene, V gene, clone size, CDR3 DNA, CDR3 protein. A D gene is named only where the DNA matches it firmly. The size of a clone is reported for some rows only, either as once, few or many, or as a class for expanded clones.

d_call: TRBD2; j_call: TRBJ2-3; v_call: TRBV5-1; clone_size: -; cdr3_nt: TGCGCCAGCAGCTCCTCTAGCGGTTCTAGCACAGATACGCAGTATTTT; cdr3_aa: CASSSSSGSSTDTQYF
d_call: -; j_call: TRBJ2-7; v_call: TRBV6-5; clone_size: -; cdr3_nt: TGTGCCAGCAGGATCGGACGGAGCTCCTACGAGCAGTACTTC; cdr3_aa: CASRIGRSSYEQYF
d_call: -; j_call: TRBJ2-2; v_call: TRBV29-1; clone_size: -; cdr3_nt: TGCAGCGTTGCATGGGCGACGAACACCGGGGAGCTGTTTTTT; cdr3_aa: CSVAWATNTGELFF
d_call: -; j_call: TRBJ2-2; v_call: TRBV11-2; clone_size: -; cdr3_nt: TGTGCCAGCAGCCCCCTCGGCGGGAAGGCCGGGGAGCTGTTTTTT; cdr3_aa: CASSPLGGKAGELFF
d_call: -; j_call: TRBJ1-6; v_call: TRBV28; clone_size: -; cdr3_nt: TGTGCCAGCCGGGACATAGGGTTCACCCTCCACTTT; cdr3_aa: CASRDIGFTLHF
d_call: TRBD1; j_call: TRBJ1-1; v_call: TRBV11-2; clone_size: -; cdr3_nt: TGTGCCAGCAGCGTATCCAGGGGGGCGAACACTGAAGCTTTCTTT; cdr3_aa: CASSVSRGANTEAFF
d_call: -; j_call: TRBJ2-3; v_call: TRBV20-1; clone_size: -; cdr3_nt: TGCAGTGCGTGGAAGACAGATACGCAGTATTTT; cdr3_aa: CSAWKTDTQYF
d_call: -; j_call: TRBJ2-1; v_call: TRBV5-6; clone_size: -; cdr3_nt: TGTGCCAGCAGCCCACACTGGTCCGGTTTCTACAATGAGCAGTTCTTC; cdr3_aa: CASSPHWSGFYNEQFF
d_call: TRBD2; j_call: TRBJ2-3; v_call: TRBV7-2; clone_size: -; cdr3_nt: TGTGCCAGCAGCTTCCTAGCGGGGGTTACCACAGATACGCAGTATTTT; cdr3_aa: CASSFLAGVTTDTQYF
d_call: -; j_call: TRBJ1-1; v_call: TRBV25-1; clone_size: -; cdr3_nt: TGTGCCAGCAGTGACCCGGGGTTTGAAGCTTTCTTT; cdr3_aa: CASSDPGFEAFF
d_call: -; j_call: TRBJ2-1; v_call: TRBV7-7; clone_size: -; cdr3_nt: TGTGCTAGCAGCTTAGTCGCCGGCGGTGAGCAGTTCTTC; cdr3_aa: CASSLVAGGEQFF
d_call: TRBD1; j_call: TRBJ1-6; v_call: TRBV6-5; clone_size: -; cdr3_nt: TGTGCCAGCAGCGCCAATACAGGGGATAATTCACCCCTCCACTTT; cdr3_aa: CASSANTGDNSPLHF
d_call: -; j_call: TRBJ1-5; v_call: TRBV5-4; clone_size: -; cdr3_nt: TGTGCCAGCAGCCGGGACAATAGCAATCAGCCCCAGCATTTT; cdr3_aa: CASSRDNSNQPQHF
d_call: -; j_call: TRBJ2-5; v_call: TRBV7-9; clone_size: -; cdr3_nt: TGTGCCAGCAGCTTAGATCTCAGGGAGACCCAGTACTTC; cdr3_aa: CASSLDLRETQYF
d_call: -; j_call: TRBJ1-5; v_call: TRBV6-1; clone_size: -; cdr3_nt: TGTGCCAGCACCAAGCAGTGGAGCAATCAGCCCCAGCATTTT; cdr3_aa: CASTKQWSNQPQHF
d_call: -; j_call: TRBJ2-1; v_call: TRBV2; clone_size: -; cdr3_nt: TGTGCCAGCAGGGAGGTTCGAGCAGAGCAGTTCTTC; cdr3_aa: CASREVRAEQFF
d_call: -; j_call: TRBJ2-7; v_call: TRBV6-1; clone_size: -; cdr3_nt: TGTGCCAGCAGTGACAGATGGGTAGCCTACGAGCAGTACTTC; cdr3_aa: CASSDRWVAYEQYF
d_call: -; j_call: TRBJ1-1; v_call: TRBV6-5; clone_size: -; cdr3_nt: TGTGCCAGCAGTTTAGCGGGACAAACAAACACTGAAGCTTTCTTT; cdr3_aa: CASSLAGQTNTEAFF
d_call: -; j_call: TRBJ1-1; v_call: TRBV7-6; clone_size: -; cdr3_nt: TGTGCCAGCAGCTCGTACGGCTCCAACACTGAAGCTTTCTTT; cdr3_aa: CASSSYGSNTEAFF
d_call: -; j_call: TRBJ2-7; v_call: TRBV29-1; clone_size: -; cdr3_nt: TGCAGCGCCCGAGGACTTGCCGAGCAGTACTTC; cdr3_aa: CSARGLAEQYF
d_call: TRBD1; j_call: TRBJ1-1; v_call: TRBV18; clone_size: once; cdr3_nt: TGTGCCAGCTCACCGACAGGGTTGAACACTGAAGCTTTCTTT; cdr3_aa: CASSPTGLNTEAFF
d_call: TRBD1; j_call: TRBJ1-2; v_call: TRBV25-1; clone_size: -; cdr3_nt: TGTGCCAGCAGTGAATATAGCGGGACAGACTATGGCTACACCTTC; cdr3_aa: CASSEYSGTDYGYTF
d_call: TRBD2; j_call: TRBJ2-1; v_call: TRBV27; clone_size: -; cdr3_nt: TGTGCCAGCAGTCCCGGCGGGGGGCATGAGCAGTTCTTC; cdr3_aa: CASSPGGGHEQFF
d_call: -; j_call: TRBJ1-5; v_call: TRBV19; clone_size: -; cdr3_nt: TGTGCCAGTAATATAAGGGTGGGGTCCAATCAGCCCCAGCATTTT; cdr3_aa: CASNIRVGSNQPQHF
d_call: TRBD2; j_call: TRBJ2-3; v_call: TRBV30; clone_size: -; cdr3_nt: TGTGCCTGGAGCGGGGGGTTTAGCACAGATACGCAGTATTTT; cdr3_aa: CAWSGGFSTDTQYF
d_call: -; j_call: TRBJ2-2; v_call: TRBV11-2; clone_size: -; cdr3_nt: TGTGCCAGCAGCTTAGGGCCCGGCACCGGGGAGCTGTTTTTT; cdr3_aa: CASSLGPGTGELFF
d_call: TRBD1; j_call: TRBJ1-1; v_call: TRBV11-1; clone_size: -; cdr3_nt: TGTGCCAGCAGCTTACATCTTCGGACAGGGAGTAACACTGAAGCTTTCTTT; cdr3_aa: CASSLHLRTGSNTEAFF
d_call: -; j_call: TRBJ1-1; v_call: TRBV5-1; clone_size: -; cdr3_nt: TGCGCCAGCAGCTTAGCCCCAATACCAACGATGAACACTGAAGCTTTCTTT; cdr3_aa: CASSLAPIPTMNTEAFF